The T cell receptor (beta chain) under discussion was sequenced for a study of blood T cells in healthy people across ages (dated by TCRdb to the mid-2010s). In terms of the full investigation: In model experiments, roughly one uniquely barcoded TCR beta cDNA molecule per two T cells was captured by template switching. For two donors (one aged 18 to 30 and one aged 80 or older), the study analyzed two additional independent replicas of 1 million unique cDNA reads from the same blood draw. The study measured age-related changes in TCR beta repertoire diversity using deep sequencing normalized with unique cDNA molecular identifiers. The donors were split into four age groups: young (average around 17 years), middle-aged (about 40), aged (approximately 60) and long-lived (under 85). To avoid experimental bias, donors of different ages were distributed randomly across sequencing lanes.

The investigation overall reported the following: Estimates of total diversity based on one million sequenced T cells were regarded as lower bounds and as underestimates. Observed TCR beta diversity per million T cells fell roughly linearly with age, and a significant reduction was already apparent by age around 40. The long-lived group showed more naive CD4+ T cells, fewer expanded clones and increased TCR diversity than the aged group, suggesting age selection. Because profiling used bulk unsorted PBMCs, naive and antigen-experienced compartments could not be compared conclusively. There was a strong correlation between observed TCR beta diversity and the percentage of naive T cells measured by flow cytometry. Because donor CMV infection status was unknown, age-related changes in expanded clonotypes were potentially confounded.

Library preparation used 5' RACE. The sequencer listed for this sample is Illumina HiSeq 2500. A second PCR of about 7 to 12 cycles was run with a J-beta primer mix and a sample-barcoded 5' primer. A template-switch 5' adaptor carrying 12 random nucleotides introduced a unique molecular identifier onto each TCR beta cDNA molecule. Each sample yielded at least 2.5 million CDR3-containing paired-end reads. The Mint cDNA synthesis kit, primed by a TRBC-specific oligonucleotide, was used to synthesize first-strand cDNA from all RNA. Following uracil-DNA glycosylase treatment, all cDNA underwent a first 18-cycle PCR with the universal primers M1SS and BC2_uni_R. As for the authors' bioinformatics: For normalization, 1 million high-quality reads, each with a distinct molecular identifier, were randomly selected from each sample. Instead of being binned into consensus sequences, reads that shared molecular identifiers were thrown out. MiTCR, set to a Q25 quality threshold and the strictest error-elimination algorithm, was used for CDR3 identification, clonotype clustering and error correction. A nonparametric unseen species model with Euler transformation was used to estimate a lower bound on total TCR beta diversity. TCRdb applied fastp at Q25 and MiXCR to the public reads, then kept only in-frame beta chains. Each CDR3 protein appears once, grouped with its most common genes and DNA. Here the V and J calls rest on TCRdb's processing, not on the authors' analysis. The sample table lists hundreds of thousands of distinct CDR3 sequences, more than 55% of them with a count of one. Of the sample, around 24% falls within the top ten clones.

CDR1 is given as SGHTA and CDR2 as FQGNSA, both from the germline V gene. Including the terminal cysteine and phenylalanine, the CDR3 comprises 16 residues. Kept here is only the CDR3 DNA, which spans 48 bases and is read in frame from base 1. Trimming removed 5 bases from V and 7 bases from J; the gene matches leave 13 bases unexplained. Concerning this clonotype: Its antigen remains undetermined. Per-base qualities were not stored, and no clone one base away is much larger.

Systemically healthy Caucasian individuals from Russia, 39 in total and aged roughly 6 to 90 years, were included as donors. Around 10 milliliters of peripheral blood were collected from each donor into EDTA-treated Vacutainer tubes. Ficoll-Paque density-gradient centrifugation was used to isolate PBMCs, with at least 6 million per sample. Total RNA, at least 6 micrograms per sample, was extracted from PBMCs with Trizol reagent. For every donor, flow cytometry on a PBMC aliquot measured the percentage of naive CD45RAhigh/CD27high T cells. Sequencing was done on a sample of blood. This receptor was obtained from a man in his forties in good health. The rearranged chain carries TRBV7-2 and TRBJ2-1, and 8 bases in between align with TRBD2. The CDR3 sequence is CASSDPEGGGRNEQFF. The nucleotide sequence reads TGTGCCAGCAGCGATCCAGAGGGGGGCGGGAGGAATGAGCAGTTCTTC.